Presented here are 10 T cell receptor beta chains from one specimen sequenced in a study of response to subunit inactivated influenza vaccine (dated by TCRdb to about 2018). The library was built by means of RT-PCR. The data were produced on an Illumina HiSeq 2500. TCRdb cleaned the public reads at Q25 with fastp, built clones with MiXCR and kept in-frame beta chains. Here each entry gathers all rows of one CDR3 protein and keeps the most common genes and DNA. The sample profile shows approximately 200,000 distinct CDR3 sequences; roughly an eighth of them were found once. Of the sample, 20% to 30% falls within the top ten clones. Sequenced material: CD8+ T cells sorted from PBMCs, taken around 5 days after vaccination. Receptors originate from a man aged 50-59 years who received an inactivated influenza vaccine. Donor details come from another sample of the same person, matched by shared clones.

This clonotype was detected ten times or more. J is TRBJ1-5 and V is TRBV20-1; D unresolved. V shed 5 bases and J shed 6 bases, with 14 bases lying between them. The CDR3 extends over 13 amino acids. Per germline, CDR1 DFQATT and CDR2 SNEGSKA (reference sequence). The CDR3 sequence: CSAQPPTSQPQHF. The CDR3 bases are TGCAGTGCTCAACCCCCAACCTCTCAGCCCCAGCATTTT.

This clonotype was detected only a few times. This chain joins TRBV28 and TRBJ2-3; TRBD2 agrees at 8 bases. Germline CDR1 MDHEN, CDR2 SYDVKM. The CDR3 loop spans 15 amino acids. With 5 bases clipped from V and 2 bases from J, the junction kept 6 bases outside the gene matches. CDR3 sequence reads: CASSVLAGHTDTQYF. DNA of the CDR3: TGTGCCAGCAGTGTCTTAGCGGGACACACAGATACGCAGTATTTT.

The chain links TRBV11-3 to TRBJ2-7; D uncertain. The CDR3 covers 13 residues. V was trimmed by 5 bases and J by 7 bases, leaving 15 bases between them. Germline CDR1 reads SGHNT; CDR2 reads YENEEA. The CDR3 sequence is CASSVGRLGEQYF. CDR3 nucleotide sequence: TGTGCCAGCAGCGTAGGGCGGCTGGGGGAGCAGTACTTC.

This clonotype showed up just a few times. This chain uses TRBV11-1 with TRBJ2-7; TRBD2 might be the D (6 bases). Germline V gives CDR1 SGHAT, CDR2 FQDESV (reference sequence). The V end was cut by 4 bases, the J end by 5 bases, with 21 bases between. The CDR3 sequence is 16 residues long. DNA for the CDR3: TGTGCCAGCAGCTGGGGGAGGAAGGCCTGGGCAGACGAGCAGTACTTC. It translates to CASSWGRKAWADEQYF.

This rearrangement joins TRBV7-9 to TRBJ2-2, with no clear D. The CDR3 extends over 12 amino acids. Germline values: CDR1 SEHNR, CDR2 FQNEAQ (reference sequence). V was trimmed by 10 bases and J by 5 bases, leaving 11 bases between them. The CDR3: CAMVRPTGELFF. The DNA for the CDR3 is TGTGCCATGGTCAGACCAACCGGGGAGCTGTTTTTT.

The genes are TRBV20-1 and TRBJ2-7, with D tentatively TRBD1 (5 bases). CDR1 and CDR2 from the germline V gene are DFQATT and SNEGSKA (reference sequence). CDR3 length: 13 residues. V lost 6 bases to trimming and J lost 3 bases, with 15 bases between them. As DNA, the CDR3 is TGCAGTGCAGGGGCCGCCGATATCTACGAGCAGTACTTC. Translation gives CSAGAADIYEQYF.

At least ten counts were recorded for this clonotype. This chain links TRBV7-8 with TRBJ2-5; 8 bases map to TRBD1. Germline CDR1 SGHVS, CDR2 FQNEAQ. The length of the CDR3 is 16 residues. With V trimmed by 5 bases and J by 4 bases, 12 bases remained unmatched. In DNA form, the CDR3 reads TGTGCCAGCAGCCCCCGGCACAGGGGGTTCTCAGAGACCCAGTACTTC. Its translation: CASSPRHRGFSETQYF.

This clonotype was observed at least ten times. The chain has TRBV27 and TRBJ1-2, with no clear D. CDR1 MNHEY and CDR2 SMNVEV come from the germline V gene (reference sequence). The V gene lost 5 bases and the J gene lost 6 bases, with 13 bases spanning the gap. The CDR3 contains 13 residues. CDR3 sequence reads: CASSRGPADGYTF. CDR3 in DNA: TGTGCCAGCAGTCGAGGGCCGGCGGATGGCTACACCTTC.

This clonotype has just a few counts. This sequence joins TRBV13 and TRBJ1-5; no reliable D call. Germline loops: CDR1 PRHDT, CDR2 FYEKMQ (reference sequence). The CDR3 consists of 15 residues. Trimming took off 0 bases at V and 3 bases at J, with 9 bases between the two ends. CDR3 bases: TGTGCCAGCAGCTTAGGCCGTCGGTACAATCAGCCCCAGCATTTT. This gives the protein CASSLGRRYNQPQHF.

The chain combines TRBV15 with TRBJ2-1, with unresolved D. The V and J ends lost 0 bases and 7 bases respectively, with 16 bases between them. In germline, CDR1 is LNHNV, CDR2 YYDKDF (reference sequence). This CDR3 spans 16 amino acids. In DNA form, the CDR3 reads TGTGCCACCAGCAGAGACTTAGACTGGGCTCCAAATGAGCAGTTCTTC. Residues: CATSRDLDWAPNEQFF.